This T cell receptor beta chain was recovered during a study of tumor-infiltrating lymphocytes in localized non-small cell lung cancer. Some clones are missing from TCRdb's copy, which holds only in-frame ones; the method was immunoSEQ multiplex PCR. The data contain thousands of clones, 60% to 80% of them singletons. Study-level points and caveats: Available tissue quantity limited TCR sequencing to a patient subset.

To note about this clone: Its antigen remains unknown.

The TCR comes from a human donor with non-small cell lung cancer. Sequencing was performed on uninvolved lung tissue not adjacent to the tumor.

CDR3 sequence reads: CASSFSGALTEQYF. The CDR3 nucleotides are TGTGCCAGCAGCTTTAGCGGGGCGCTTACGGAGCAGTACTTC. V gene TRBV7-2 combines with J gene TRBJ2-7; 8 bases are shared with TRBD2. Germline assignment: CDR1 SGHTA and CDR2 FQGNSA. The CDR3 has 14 amino acids. The V gene end was trimmed by 3 bases and the J gene end by 7 bases; junction bases not matched to a gene: 8.